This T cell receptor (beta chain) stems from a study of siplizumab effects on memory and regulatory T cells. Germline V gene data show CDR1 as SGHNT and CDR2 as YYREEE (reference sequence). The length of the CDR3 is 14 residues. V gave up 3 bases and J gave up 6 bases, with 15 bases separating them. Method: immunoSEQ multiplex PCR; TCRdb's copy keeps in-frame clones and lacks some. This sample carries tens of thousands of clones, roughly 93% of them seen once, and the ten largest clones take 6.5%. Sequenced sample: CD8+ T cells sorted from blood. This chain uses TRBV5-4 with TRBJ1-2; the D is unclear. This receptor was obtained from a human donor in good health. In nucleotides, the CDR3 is TGTGCCAGCAGCTCCCGGGCGGAGGTCGATGGCTACACCTTC. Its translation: CASSSRAEVDGYTF.